This T cell receptor beta chain originates from a study of radiotherapy plus CTLA-4 blockade in lung cancer. Across the whole study: An objective response was seen in around a sixth of patients, and disease control in 25% to 40%. Study-wide results and caveats: Expansion in blood of tumor-derived TCR clones was seen after radiotherapy plus ipilimumab. The best prediction of response reportedly came from early blood T cell clone dynamics, with interferon-beta.

Focal radiation and CTLA-4 blockade (ipilimumab) were tested in chemo-refractory metastatic non-small-cell lung cancer patients. Clones were sequenced by immunoSEQ multiplex PCR, and TCRdb holds only the in-frame ones, with some missing. The sample shows around 80,000 clones, approximately 73% of them seen only once. With regard to this clone: The antigen remains unidentified.

Germline loops: CDR1 SGDLS, CDR2 YYNGEE. V lost 5 bases, J lost 3 bases, and 35 bases lay in between. The CDR3 is made up of 22 amino acids. This clonotype originated in a human donor with non-small cell lung cancer whose response to radiotherapy plus ipilimumab could not be evaluated. Sequencing was performed on peripheral blood, taken from a patient treated with radiotherapy plus ipilimumab. This sequence joins TRBV9 and TRBJ1-4, with D possibly being TRBD1 (6 bases). The CDR3 DNA reads as TGTGCCAGCAGTTTGACCCCAATGTCTGCTGGGGCTTCGTGGGGGCCTAATGAAAAACTGTTTTTT. It yields the protein CASSLTPMSAGASWGPNEKLFF. The whole variable domain, filled in from reference TRBV9 and TRBJ1-4, reads DSGVTQTPKHLITATGQRVTLRCSPRSGDLSVYWYQQSLDQGLQFLIQYYNGEERAKGNILERFSAQQFPDLHSELNLSSLELGDSALYFCASSLTPMSAGASWGPNEKLFFGSGTQLSVL.